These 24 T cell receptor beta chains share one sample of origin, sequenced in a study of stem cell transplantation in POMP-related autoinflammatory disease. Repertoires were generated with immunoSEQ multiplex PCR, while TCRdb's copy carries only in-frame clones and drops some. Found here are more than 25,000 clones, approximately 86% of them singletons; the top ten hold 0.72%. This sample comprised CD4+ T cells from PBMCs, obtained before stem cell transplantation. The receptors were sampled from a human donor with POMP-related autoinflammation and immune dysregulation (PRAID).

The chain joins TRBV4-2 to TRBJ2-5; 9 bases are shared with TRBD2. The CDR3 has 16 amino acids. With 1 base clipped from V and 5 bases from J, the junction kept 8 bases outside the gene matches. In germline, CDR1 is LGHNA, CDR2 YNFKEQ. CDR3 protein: CASSQGQRGAWETQYF. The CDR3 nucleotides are TGTGCCAGCAGCCAAGGACAGCGGGGGGCCTGGGAGACCCAGTACTTC.

The CDR3 sequence: CASSQPGVGQPQHF. DNA of the CDR3: TGCGCCAGCAGCCAGCCAGGGGTGGGACAGCCCCAGCATTTT. The rearrangement joins TRBV4-1 to TRBJ1-5, with D perhaps TRBD1 (6 bases). This CDR3 spans 14 amino acids. Germline V gene sequence: CDR1 MGHRA, CDR2 YSYEKL. V was shortened by 3 bases and J by 7 bases, with 13 bases between the two germline ends.

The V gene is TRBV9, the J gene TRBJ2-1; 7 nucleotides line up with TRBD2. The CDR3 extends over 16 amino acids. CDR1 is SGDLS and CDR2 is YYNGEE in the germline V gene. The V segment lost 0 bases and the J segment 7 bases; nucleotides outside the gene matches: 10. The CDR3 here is CASSVGAGGNWNEQFF. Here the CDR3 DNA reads TGTGCCAGCAGCGTAGGGGCCGGGGGGAACTGGAATGAGCAGTTCTTC.

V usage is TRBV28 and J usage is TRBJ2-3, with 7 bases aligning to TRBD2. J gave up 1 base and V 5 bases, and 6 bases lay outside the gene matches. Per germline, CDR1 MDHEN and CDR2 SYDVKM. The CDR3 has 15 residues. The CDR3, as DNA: TGTGCCAGCAGTCCCTGGACTAGGGGCACAGATACGCAGTATTTT. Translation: CASSPWTRGTDTQYF.

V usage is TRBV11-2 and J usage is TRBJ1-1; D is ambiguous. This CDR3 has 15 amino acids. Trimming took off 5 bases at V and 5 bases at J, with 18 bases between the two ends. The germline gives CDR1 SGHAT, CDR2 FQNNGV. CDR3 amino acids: CASSMTRSAGTEAFF. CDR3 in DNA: TGTGCCAGCAGCATGACCAGGTCGGCGGGGACTGAAGCTTTCTTT.

The CDR3 bases are TGTGCCAGTAGTAAGAGACTAGCGGGCTCTGGGGCCAACGTCCTGACTTTC. This codes for CASSKRLAGSGANVLTF. The chain uses TRBV19 and TRBJ2-6, with 10 bases identical to TRBD2. V lost 4 bases, J lost 0 bases, and 3 bases stayed unmatched. CDR3 length: 17 residues. Germline values: CDR1 LNHDA, CDR2 SQIVND (reference sequence).

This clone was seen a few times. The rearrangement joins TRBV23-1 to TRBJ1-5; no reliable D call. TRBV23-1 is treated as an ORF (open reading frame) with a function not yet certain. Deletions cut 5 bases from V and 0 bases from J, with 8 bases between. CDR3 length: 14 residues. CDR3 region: CASSYNDSNQPQHF. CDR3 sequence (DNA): TGCGCCAGCAGTTACAACGATAGCAATCAGCCCCAGCATTTT.

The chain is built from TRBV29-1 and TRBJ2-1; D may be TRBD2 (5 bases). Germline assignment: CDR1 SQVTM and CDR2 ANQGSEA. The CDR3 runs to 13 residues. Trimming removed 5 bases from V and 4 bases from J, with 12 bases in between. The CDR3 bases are TGCAGCGTTCAGAGGGATGGGTACAATGAGCAGTTCTTC. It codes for CSVQRDGYNEQFF.

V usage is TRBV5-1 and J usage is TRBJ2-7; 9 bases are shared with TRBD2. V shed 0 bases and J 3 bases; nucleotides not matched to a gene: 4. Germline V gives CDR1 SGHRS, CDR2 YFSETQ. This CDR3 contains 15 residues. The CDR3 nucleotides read TGCGCCAGCAGCTTGGGGCTAGCGGGGATCTACGAGCAGTACTTC. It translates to CASSLGLAGIYEQYF.

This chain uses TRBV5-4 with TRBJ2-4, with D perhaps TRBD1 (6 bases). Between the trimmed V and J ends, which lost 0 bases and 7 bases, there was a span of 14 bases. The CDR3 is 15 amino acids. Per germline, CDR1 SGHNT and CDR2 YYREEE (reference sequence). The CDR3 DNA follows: TGTGCCAGCAGCTTGGACAGGGTCCCCCCCAACATTCAGTACTTC. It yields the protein CASSLDRVPPNIQYF.

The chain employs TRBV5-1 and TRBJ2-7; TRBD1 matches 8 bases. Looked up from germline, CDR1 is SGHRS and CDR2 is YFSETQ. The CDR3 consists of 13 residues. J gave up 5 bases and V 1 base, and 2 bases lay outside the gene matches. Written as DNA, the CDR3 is TGCGCCAGCAGCTTGCAGGGGGCCGACGAGCAGTACTTC. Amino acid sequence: CASSLQGADEQYF.

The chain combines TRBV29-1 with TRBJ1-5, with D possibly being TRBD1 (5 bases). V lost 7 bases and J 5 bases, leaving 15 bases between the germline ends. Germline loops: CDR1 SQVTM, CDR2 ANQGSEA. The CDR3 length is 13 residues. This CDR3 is CSAAQGEDQPQHF. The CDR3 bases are TGCAGCGCCGCCCAGGGAGAAGATCAGCCCCAGCATTTT.

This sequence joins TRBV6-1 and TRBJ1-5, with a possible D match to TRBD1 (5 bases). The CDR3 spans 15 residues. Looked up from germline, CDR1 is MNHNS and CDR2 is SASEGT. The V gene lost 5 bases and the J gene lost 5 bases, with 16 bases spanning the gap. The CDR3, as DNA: TGTGCCAGCAGTTCACCCCGAAGGGGCCATCAGCCCCAGCATTTT. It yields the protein CASSSPRRGHQPQHF.

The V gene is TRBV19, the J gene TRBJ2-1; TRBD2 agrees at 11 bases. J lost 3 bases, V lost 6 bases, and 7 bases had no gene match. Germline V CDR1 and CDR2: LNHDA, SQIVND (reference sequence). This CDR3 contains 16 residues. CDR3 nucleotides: TGTGCCAGTAGCTTAGCGGGAGGGCTACTCTACAATGAGCAGTTCTTC. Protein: CASSLAGGLLYNEQFF. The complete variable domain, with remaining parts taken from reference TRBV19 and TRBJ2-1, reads DGGITQSPKYLFRKEGQNVTLSCEQNLNHDAMYWYRQDPGQGLRLIYYSQIVNDFQKGDIAEGYSVSREKKESFPLTVTSAQKNPTAFYLCASSLAGGLLYNEQFFGPGTRLTVL.

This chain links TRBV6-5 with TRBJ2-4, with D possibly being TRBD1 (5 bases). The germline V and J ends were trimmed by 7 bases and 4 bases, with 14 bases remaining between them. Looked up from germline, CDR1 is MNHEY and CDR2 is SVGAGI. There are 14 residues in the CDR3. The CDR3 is CASKPGRGKNIQYF. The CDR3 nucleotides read TGTGCCAGCAAACCGGGTAGGGGTAAAAACATTCAGTACTTC.

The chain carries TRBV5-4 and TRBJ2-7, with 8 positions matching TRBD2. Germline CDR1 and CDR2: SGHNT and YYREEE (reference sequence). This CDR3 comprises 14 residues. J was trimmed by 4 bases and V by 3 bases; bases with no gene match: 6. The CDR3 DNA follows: TGTGCCAGCAGCTGGGCGGGAGGAGGGTACGAGCAGTACTTC. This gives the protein CASSWAGGGYEQYF.

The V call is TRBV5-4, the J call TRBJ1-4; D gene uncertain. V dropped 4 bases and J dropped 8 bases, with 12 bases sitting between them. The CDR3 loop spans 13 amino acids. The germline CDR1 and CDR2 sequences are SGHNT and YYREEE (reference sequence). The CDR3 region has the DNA TGTGCCAGCAGCCTTGGCCGGGCGGAAAAACTGTTTTTT. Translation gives CASSLGRAEKLFF.

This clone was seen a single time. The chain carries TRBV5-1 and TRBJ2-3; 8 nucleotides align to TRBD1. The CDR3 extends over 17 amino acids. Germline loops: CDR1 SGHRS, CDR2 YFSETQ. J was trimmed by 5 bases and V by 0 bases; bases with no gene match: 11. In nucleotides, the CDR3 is TGCGCCAGCAGCTTGGCTAGAGGAGGACAGGGAGGAGATACGCAGTATTTT. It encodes CASSLARGGQGGDTQYF.

DNA of the CDR3: TGTGCCAGTAGTATCGGACAGGGTAAAGATACGCAGTATTTT. This translates into CASSIGQGKDTQYF. This chain links TRBV19 with TRBJ2-3, with 8 bases identical to TRBD1. J gave up 5 bases and V 3 bases, and 4 bases lay outside the gene matches. Germline loops: CDR1 LNHDA, CDR2 SQIVND (reference sequence). The CDR3 covers 14 residues.

The CDR3 nucleotides are TGTGCCAGCGGTGGGAATAGCAATCAGCCCCAGCATTTT. Its translation is CASGGNSNQPQHF. This rearrangement joins TRBV9 to TRBJ1-5; D is unresolved. Per germline, CDR1 SGDLS and CDR2 YYNGEE. Trimming took off 7 bases at V and 0 bases at J, with 8 bases between the two ends. The CDR3 sequence is 13 residues long.

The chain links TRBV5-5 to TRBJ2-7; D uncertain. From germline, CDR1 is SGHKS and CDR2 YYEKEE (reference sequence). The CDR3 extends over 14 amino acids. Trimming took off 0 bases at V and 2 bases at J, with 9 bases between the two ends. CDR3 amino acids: CASSLGAHPYEQYF. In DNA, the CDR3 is TGTGCCAGCAGCTTGGGGGCCCATCCCTACGAGCAGTACTTC. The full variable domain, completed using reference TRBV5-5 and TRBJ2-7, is DAGVTQSPTHLIKTRGQQVTLRCSPISGHKSVSWYQQVLGQGPQFIFQYYEKEERGRGNFPDRFSARQFPNYSSELNVNALLLGDSALYLCASSLGAHPYEQYFGPGTRLTVT.

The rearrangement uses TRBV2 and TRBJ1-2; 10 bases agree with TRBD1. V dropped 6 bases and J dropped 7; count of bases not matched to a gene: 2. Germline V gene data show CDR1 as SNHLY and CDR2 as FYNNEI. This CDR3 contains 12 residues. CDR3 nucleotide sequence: TGTGCCAGCAGGGGGGACAGGGGTGGCTACACCTTC. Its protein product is CASRGDRGGYTF.

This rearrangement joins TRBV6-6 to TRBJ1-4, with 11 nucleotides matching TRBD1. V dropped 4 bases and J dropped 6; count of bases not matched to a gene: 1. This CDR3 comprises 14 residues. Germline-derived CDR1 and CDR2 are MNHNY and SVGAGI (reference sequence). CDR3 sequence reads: CASSLGQGDEKLFF. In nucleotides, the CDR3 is TGTGCCAGCAGTTTGGGACAGGGGGATGAAAAACTGTTTTTT.

DNA for the CDR3: TGTGCCAGCACCACGGGGTGGGCAGATACGCAGTATTTT. The encoded protein is CASTTGWADTQYF. This rearrangement joins TRBV7-2 to TRBJ2-3; TRBD2 might be the D (5 bases). Germline CDR1 reads SGHTA; CDR2 reads FQGNSA. The CDR3 runs to 13 residues. V lost 7 bases and J lost 4, with 12 bases in between.